These 28 T cell receptor beta chains were all obtained from the same sample, sequenced in a study of blood T cell repertoires in COVID-19. TCRdb keeps only in-frame clones here, not all; method: immunoSEQ multiplex PCR. The table shows tens of thousands of clones, with approximately 88% occurring only once. Source material: peripheral blood. The receptors shown here come from a man at least 80 years old with active or convalescent COVID-19.

The V gene is TRBV3-1 (or the pseudogene TRBV3-2), the J gene TRBJ1-1; TRBD1 agrees at 9 bases. Trimming at V came to 4 bases and at J to 4 bases, leaving 7 bases not matched to a gene. CDR1 is LGHDT, CDR2 YNNKEL, per germline (reference sequence). The CDR3 has 15 amino acids. CDR3 sequence (DNA): TGTGCCAGCAGCCCTTGGACAGGGGCCGGCACTGAAGCTTTCTTT. It yields the protein CASSPWTGAGTEAFF.

V usage is TRBV21-1 and J usage is TRBJ1-4. TRBV21-1 is a known pseudogene. This CDR3 region has 16 residues. The chain's CDR3 is CAKTPRVGGKGEKLFF. CDR3 DNA: TGTGCCAAGACCCCCCGGGTGGGAGGGAAAGGAGAAAAACTGTTTTTT.

This clone has only one observation. The V call is TRBV7-9, the J call TRBJ1-5, with a weak D call TRBD1 (5 bases). Germline V gene sequence: CDR1 SEHNR, CDR2 FQNEAQ (reference sequence). The CDR3 loop spans 13 amino acids. Deletions cut 4 bases from V and 10 bases from J, with 14 bases between. The CDR3 loop reads CASSSVGGEPQHF. The CDR3 DNA is TGTGCCAGCAGCTCCGTTGGGGGGGAACCCCAGCATTTT. Full variable domain (rest looked up from reference TRBV7-9 and TRBJ1-5): DTGVSQNPRHKITKRGQNVTFRCDPISEHNRLYWYRQTLGQGPEFLTYFQNEAQLEKSRLLSDRFSAERPKGSFSTLEIQRTEQGDSAMYLCASSSVGGEPQHFGDGTRLSIL.

The J gene is TRBJ2-7, the V gene TRBV7-2, with D possibly being TRBD1 (6 bases). Trimming shortened V by 2 bases and J by 3 bases, and 11 bases separated the two germline ends. CDR1 and CDR2 from the germline V gene are SGHTA and FQGNSA. The CDR3 is 14 residues long. For the CDR3, the DNA is TGTGCCAGCAGCTTAACACAGGGAAGCTACGAGCAGTACTTC. This encodes CASSLTQGSYEQYF.

The chain recombines TRBV2 with TRBJ1-4; no firm D call. CDR1 is SNHLY and CDR2 is FYNNEI in the germline V gene. The CDR3 loop spans 12 amino acids. Trimming stripped 2 bases from V and 13 bases from J, with 11 bases between. In DNA form, the CDR3 reads TGTGCCAGCAGTGAAAACCTAGGAGGACTGTTTTTT. It is translated as CASSENLGGLFF.

The V gene is TRBV7-6, the J gene TRBJ2-2, with 13 bases that match TRBD2. CDR3 size: 16 residues. Unmatched junction bases numbered 5, after V lost 4 bases and J lost 6 bases. The V gene's germline CDR1 is SGHVS and CDR2 FNYEAQ. CDR3 loop: CASSYPGLAGPGELFF. As DNA, the CDR3 is TGTGCCAGCAGCTACCCGGGACTAGCGGGGCCCGGGGAGCTGTTTTTT.

The V and J genes are TRBV27 and TRBJ2-3; D is unclear. Trimming took 2 bases from V and 6 from J, leaving 12 bases between them. Germline V gene lookup returns CDR1 MNHEY and CDR2 SMNVEV (reference sequence). The CDR3 is 14 amino acids. CDR3 coding DNA: TGTGCCAGCAGTTTACCCTCGTCCGGGGATACGCAGTATTTT. Translated: CASSLPSSGDTQYF.

The rearrangement links TRBV28 to TRBJ2-7; 9 positions agree with TRBD2. V lost 8 bases, J lost 5 bases, and 7 bases stayed unmatched. Looked up from germline, CDR1 is MDHEN and CDR2 is SYDVKM. CDR3 length: 13 residues. CDR3 region: CASSSGGYHEQYF. The CDR3, as DNA: TGTGCCAGCTCGAGCGGGGGGTACCACGAGCAGTACTTC. Complete variable domain (other parts from reference TRBV28 and TRBJ2-7): DVKVTQSSRYLVKRTGEKVFLECVQDMDHENMFWYRQDPGLGLRLIYFSYDVKMKEKGDIPEGYSVSREKKERFSLILESASTNQTSMYLCASSSGGYHEQYFGPGTRLTVT.

This chain connects TRBV12-1 to TRBJ2-2; the table's D call, TRBD2, has no DNA check behind it. TRBV12-1 is a recognized pseudogene. This CDR3 comprises 17 residues. CDR3 sequence reads: CASSLPPPGLGAGELFF. CDR3 nucleotides: TGTGCCAGCAGCCTCCCCCCACCGGGACTAGGGGCCGGGGAGCTGTTTTTT.

The V gene is TRBV19, the J gene TRBJ2-1; D unclear. V was shortened by 3 bases and J by 5 bases, with 5 bases between the two germline ends. The CDR3 loop spans 12 amino acids. From germline, CDR1 is LNHDA and CDR2 SQIVND (reference sequence). CDR3 region: CASSILNNEQFF. The CDR3 DNA reads TGTGCCAGTAGTATCTTAAACAATGAGCAGTTCTTC.

This clone was seen just once. This chain uses TRBV5-4 with TRBJ2-3; TRBD2 agrees at 13 bases. The CDR3 sequence is 16 residues long. CDR1 and CDR2 (germline): SGHNT, YYREEE (reference sequence). Trimming took 4 bases from V and 4 from J; bases not matched to a gene: 6. The CDR3: CASSGGTSGMADTQYF. Written as DNA, the CDR3 is TGTGCCAGCAGCGGCGGGACTAGCGGGATGGCAGATACGCAGTATTTT.

V is TRBV12-3 or TRBV12-4 and J is TRBJ2-7; D is ambiguous. The CDR3 has 13 residues. Trimming cost V 1 base and J 1 base, with 5 bases left between them. CDR3 amino acids: CASSLVQSYEQYF. The CDR3 DNA sequence: TGTGCCAGCAGTTTAGTACAGTCCTACGAGCAGTACTTC.

The V and J genes are TRBV11-3 and TRBJ1-3; D perhaps matches TRBD1 (5 bases). The CDR3 totals 14 residues. V lost 3 bases to trimming and J lost 0 bases, with 6 bases between them. Per the germline V gene, CDR1 is SGHNT and CDR2 is YENEEA. CDR3 DNA sequence: TGTGCCAGCAGCTTGGACATCTCTGGAAACACCATATATTTT. Amino acids: CASSLDISGNTIYF.

V is TRBV7-2 and J is TRBJ2-7; the D gene is possibly TRBD1 (6 bases). This CDR3 contains 13 residues. Germline values: CDR1 SGHTA, CDR2 FQGNSA. With 2 bases removed from V and 7 bases from J, the gap between germline ends came to 12 bases. The DNA for the CDR3 is TGTGCCAGCAGCTTAAGGGGGATGAGGGAGCAGTACTTC. Protein sequence: CASSLRGMREQYF. Supplemented by reference TRBV7-2 and TRBJ2-7, the full variable domain reads GAGVSQSPSNKVTEKGKDVELRCDPISGHTALYWYRQSLGQGLEFLIYFQGNSAPDKSGLPSDRFSAERTGGSVSTLTIQRTQQEDSAVYLCASSLRGMREQYFGPGTRLTVT.

The V call is TRBV5-4, the J call TRBJ2-5, with TRBD2 identical over 10 bases. Germline trimming cut 3 bases from V and 3 bases from J; bases unmatched to any gene: 11. Germline loops: CDR1 SGHNT, CDR2 YYREEE (reference sequence). The CDR3 loop spans 17 amino acids. The CDR3 coding sequence is TGTGCCAGCAGCTCGCTTGGCAGCGGGGGGGGAAAAGAGACCCAGTACTTC. Its protein is CASSSLGSGGGKETQYF.

The rearrangement joins TRBV6-6 to TRBJ1-2, with 8 nucleotides matching TRBD1. The CDR3 is 17 amino acids. Germline V gives CDR1 MNHNY, CDR2 SVGAGI (reference sequence). Trimming cost V 5 bases and J 8 bases; bases outside gene matches: 19. CDR3 loop: CASSPPRDRLAMEGYTF. The CDR3 coding sequence is TGTGCCAGCAGTCCCCCCCGGGACAGGCTGGCCATGGAAGGCTACACCTTC.

The genes are TRBV30 and TRBJ2-3; 9 bases agree with TRBD2. Germline V gives CDR1 GTSNPN, CDR2 SVGIG (reference sequence). Germline trimming cut 3 bases from V and 7 bases from J; bases unmatched to any gene: 8. This CDR3 contains 14 residues. CDR3 DNA: TGTGCCTGGAGCTTAGCGGGGGTCACGAATACGCAGTATTTT. It yields the protein CAWSLAGVTNTQYF.

The chain combines TRBV3-1 (or the pseudogene TRBV3-2) with TRBJ2-3; D unresolved. This CDR3 has 14 amino acids. V lost 1 base and J 5 bases, leaving 10 bases between the germline ends. CDR1 and CDR2 (germline): LGHDT, YNNKEL (reference sequence). CDR3: CASSQVMRGDTQYF. As DNA, the CDR3 is TGTGCCAGCAGCCAAGTAATGCGAGGAGATACGCAGTATTTT.

This clone was recorded only once. The CDR3 bases are TGTGCCAGCAGGGAGACAGGGTTTCGTGAAAAACTGTTTTTT. Residues: CASRETGFREKLFF. V usage is TRBV2 and J usage is TRBJ1-4; 7 nucleotides agree with TRBD1. Trimming at V came to 6 bases and at J to 7 bases, leaving 8 bases not matched to a gene. CDR1 SNHLY and CDR2 FYNNEI come from the germline V gene. CDR3 length: 14 amino acids.

This clone was picked up a small number of times. The chain joins TRBV29-1 to TRBJ2-7, with TRBD1 identical over 9 bases. CDR3 length: 11 residues. CDR1 is SQVTM, CDR2 ANQGSEA, per germline. Losses at the gene ends were 8 bases for V and 4 bases for J; bases not matched to a gene: 3. The CDR3: CSIGTGYEQYF. CDR3 DNA sequence: TGCAGCATTGGGACAGGGTACGAGCAGTACTTC.

The chain has TRBV5-6 and TRBJ1-5; 8 bases map to TRBD1. The CDR3 covers 15 residues. J was trimmed by 7 bases and V by 4 bases; bases with no gene match: 10. Germline values: CDR1 SGHDT, CDR2 YYEEEE. The CDR3 region is CASSGRQGRGQPQHF. As DNA, the CDR3 is TGTGCCAGCAGCGGCCGACAGGGGAGAGGGCAGCCCCAGCATTTT. The whole variable domain, remainder taken from reference TRBV5-6 and TRBJ1-5, is DAGVTQSPTHLIKTRGQQVTLRCSPKSGHDTVSWYQQALGQGPQFIFQYYEEEERQRGNFPDRFSGHQFPNYSSELNVNALLLGDSALYLCASSGRQGRGQPQHFGDGTRLSIL.

The rearrangement links TRBV29-1 to TRBJ1-1; the match to TRBD1 covers 7 bases. The CDR3 covers 12 residues. Germline CDR1 reads SQVTM; CDR2 reads ANQGSEA. V shed 5 bases and J 4 bases; nucleotides not matched to a gene: 4. CDR3 in amino acids: CSVNRGGTEAFF. The CDR3 region has the DNA TGCAGCGTTAACAGGGGCGGCACTGAAGCTTTCTTT.

The chain recombines TRBV30 with TRBJ1-2, with unresolved D. The length of the CDR3 is 13 residues. V was clipped by 0 bases and J by 7 bases, with 12 bases between them. CDR1 and CDR2 (germline): GTSNPN, SVGIG (reference sequence). The CDR3 nucleotides are TGTGCCTGGAGTGTACTGTCTGCGCTTGGCTACACCTTC. This sequence encodes CAWSVLSALGYTF.

The chain uses TRBV7-9 and TRBJ1-5; 7 bases match TRBD1. There are 17 residues in the CDR3. The germline CDR1 and CDR2 sequences are SEHNR and FQNEAQ (reference sequence). V was clipped by 5 bases and J by 2 bases; unmatched bases: 12. The CDR3 region has the DNA TGTGCCAGCAGCCCGGGACAGCTCTTTGGCGGCAATCAGCCCCAGCATTTT. Protein: CASSPGQLFGGNQPQHF.

A single count supports this clone. This sequence joins TRBV7-9 and TRBJ1-2, with 9 bases fitting TRBD1. CDR1 is SEHNR and CDR2 is FQNEAQ in the germline V gene (reference sequence). This CDR3 has 15 residues. V gave up 5 bases and J gave up 8 bases; unmatched junction bases: 12. This CDR3 is CASSPNTGGAGGYTF. CDR3 in DNA: TGTGCCAGCAGCCCCAATACAGGGGGCGCGGGGGGCTACACCTTC.

The CDR3 reads CASSRGGSEGEQYF. The CDR3 DNA reads as TGTGCCAGCAGCCGTGGGGGCAGCGAGGGCGAGCAGTACTTC. J is TRBJ2-7 and V is TRBV3-1 (or the pseudogene TRBV3-2); tentative D call: TRBD1 (6 bases). Deletions cut 4 bases from V and 6 bases from J, with 16 bases between. The CDR3 spans 14 residues. Germline CDR1 reads LGHDT; CDR2 reads YNNKEL (reference sequence).

The rearrangement links TRBV7-2 to TRBJ2-1; the match to TRBD1 covers 10 bases. J was trimmed by 8 bases and V by 7 bases; bases with no gene match: 11. The CDR3 has 15 residues. Germline V lookup: CDR1 SGHTA, CDR2 FQGNSA. The DNA for the CDR3 is TGTGCCAGCAACCCGGGACAGGGGTTAATCCATGAGCAGTTCTTC. It codes for CASNPGQGLIHEQFF.

The chain combines TRBV6-6 with TRBJ2-7, with a tentative D call TRBD1 (5 bases). V lost 1 base to trimming and J lost 3 bases, with 10 bases between them. This CDR3 has 14 amino acids. Looked up from germline, CDR1 is MNHNY and CDR2 is SVGAGI (reference sequence). The CDR3, as DNA: TGTGCCAGCAGTTACTTGTCAGGGAACTACGAGCAGTACTTC. This sequence encodes CASSYLSGNYEQYF.